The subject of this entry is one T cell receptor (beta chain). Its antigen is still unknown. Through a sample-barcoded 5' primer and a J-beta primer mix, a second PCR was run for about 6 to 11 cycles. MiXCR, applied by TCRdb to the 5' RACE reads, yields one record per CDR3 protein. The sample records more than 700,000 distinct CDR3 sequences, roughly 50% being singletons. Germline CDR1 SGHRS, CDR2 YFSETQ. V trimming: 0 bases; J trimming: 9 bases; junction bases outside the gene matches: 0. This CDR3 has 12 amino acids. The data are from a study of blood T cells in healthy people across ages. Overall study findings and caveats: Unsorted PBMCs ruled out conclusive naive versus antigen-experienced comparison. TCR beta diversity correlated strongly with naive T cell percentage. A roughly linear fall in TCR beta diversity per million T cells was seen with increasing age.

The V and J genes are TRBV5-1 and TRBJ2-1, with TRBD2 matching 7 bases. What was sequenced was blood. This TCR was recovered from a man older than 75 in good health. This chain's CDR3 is CASSLGEGEQFF. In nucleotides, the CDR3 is TGCGCCAGCAGCTTGGGGGAGGGTGAGCAGTTCTTC.